This T cell receptor (beta chain) was identified during a study of cytomegalovirus exposure and HLA in healthy donors. At the level of the study: Earlier, about 179 million T cells were analyzed, and around 100 million unique TCR beta sequences were found among them.

The PCR employed 60 Vbeta primers together with 13 Jbeta primers. Method: immunoSEQ multiplex PCR; TCRdb's copy keeps in-frame clones and lacks some. The sample lists 70,000 to 90,000 clones, 65% to 70% seen once, with about a fifth in the top ten. Each of the donors was a healthy bone marrow donor. Study-wide points: When a later analysis was performed, an Asian-associated ancestry cluster reportedly had fewer N-insertions than the roughly 670-donor mean. There were some V segments, including TRBV6-2 and TRBV6-3, excluded as indistinguishable.

About this clone itself: The target antigen is unknown.

In germline, CDR1 is SGHNT, CDR2 YYREEE (reference sequence). Trimming took 7 bases from V and 3 from J, leaving 21 bases between them. The CDR3 totals 16 residues. This receptor was identified in a man aged 40-50 years in good health and CMV-seropositive. The V call is TRBV5-4, the J call TRBJ2-3; possibly TRBD2 for D (6 bases). The sample was PBMCs. The CDR3 reads CASGSRGAGITDTQYF. The DNA of the CDR3 is TGTGCCAGCGGCTCGCGAGGGGCGGGGATTACAGATACGCAGTATTTT.